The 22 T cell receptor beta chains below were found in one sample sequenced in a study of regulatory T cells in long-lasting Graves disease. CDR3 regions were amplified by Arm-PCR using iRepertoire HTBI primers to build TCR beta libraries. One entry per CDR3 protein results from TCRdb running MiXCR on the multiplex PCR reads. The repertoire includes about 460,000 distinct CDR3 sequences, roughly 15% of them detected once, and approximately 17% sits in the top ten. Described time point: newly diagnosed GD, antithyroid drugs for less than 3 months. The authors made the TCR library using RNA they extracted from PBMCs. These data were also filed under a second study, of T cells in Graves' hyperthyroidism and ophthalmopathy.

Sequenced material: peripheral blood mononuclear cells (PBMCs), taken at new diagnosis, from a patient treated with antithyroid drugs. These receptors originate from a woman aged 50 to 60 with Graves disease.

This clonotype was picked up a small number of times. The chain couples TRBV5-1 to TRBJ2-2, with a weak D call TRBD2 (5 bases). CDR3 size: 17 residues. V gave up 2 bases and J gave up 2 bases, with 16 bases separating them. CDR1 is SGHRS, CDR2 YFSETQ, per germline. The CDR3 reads CASSFVAGLDNTGELFF. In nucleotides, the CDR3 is TGCGCCAGCAGCTTTGTCGCGGGCCTCGATAACACCGGGGAGCTGTTTTTT.

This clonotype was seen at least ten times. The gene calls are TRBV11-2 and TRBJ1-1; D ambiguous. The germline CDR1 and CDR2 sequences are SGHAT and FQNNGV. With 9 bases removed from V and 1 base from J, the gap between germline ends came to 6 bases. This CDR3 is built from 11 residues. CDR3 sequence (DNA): TGTGCCAGTCAGGCGAACACTGAAGCTTTCTTT. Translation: CASQANTEAFF. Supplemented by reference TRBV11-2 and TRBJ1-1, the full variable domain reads EAGVAQSPRYKIIEKRQSVAFWCNPISGHATLYWYQQILGQGPKLLIQFQNNGVVDDSQLPKDRFSAERLKGVDSTLKIQPAKLEDSAVYLCASQANTEAFFGQGTRLTVV.

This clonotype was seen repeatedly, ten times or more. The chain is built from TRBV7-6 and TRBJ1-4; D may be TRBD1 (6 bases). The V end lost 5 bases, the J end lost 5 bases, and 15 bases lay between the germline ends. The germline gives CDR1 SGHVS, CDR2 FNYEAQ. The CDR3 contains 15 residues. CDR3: CASSDGTGINEKLFF. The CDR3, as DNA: TGTGCCAGCAGCGACGGAACAGGGATCAATGAAAAACTGTTTTTT.

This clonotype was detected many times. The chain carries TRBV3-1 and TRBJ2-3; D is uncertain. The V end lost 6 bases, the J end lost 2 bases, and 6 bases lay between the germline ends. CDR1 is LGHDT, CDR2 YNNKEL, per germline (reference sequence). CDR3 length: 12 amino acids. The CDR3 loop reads CASSPFTDTQYF. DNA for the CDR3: TGTGCCAGCAGTCCTTTCACAGATACGCAGTATTTT.

CDR3 loop: CASSPRALSNQPQHF. Written as DNA, the CDR3 is TGTGCCAGCAGCCCCAGGGCCCTATCGAATCAGCCCCAGCATTTT. This chain links TRBV5-8 with TRBJ1-5; perhaps TRBD1 as D (5 bases). CDR1 SGHTS and CDR2 YDEGEE come from the germline V gene. Trimming took 4 bases from V and 4 from J, leaving 15 bases between them. The CDR3 consists of 15 residues.

CDR3 in DNA: TGTGCCAGCAGTATACGGGTGAGGACTGAAGCTTTCTTT. It encodes CASSIRVRTEAFF. The genes are TRBV6-1 and TRBJ1-1; unclear D gene. CDR1 is MNHNS and CDR2 is SASEGT in the germline V gene. The V end was cut by 5 bases, the J end by 5 bases, with 12 bases between. The CDR3 is 13 amino acids.

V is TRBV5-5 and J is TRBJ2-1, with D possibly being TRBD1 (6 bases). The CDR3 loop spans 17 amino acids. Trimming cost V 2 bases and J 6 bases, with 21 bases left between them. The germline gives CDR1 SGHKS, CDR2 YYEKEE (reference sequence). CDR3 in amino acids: CASSFGTEQGVFNEQFF. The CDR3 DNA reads TGTGCCAGCAGCTTCGGCACGGAACAGGGTGTTTTCAATGAGCAGTTCTTC. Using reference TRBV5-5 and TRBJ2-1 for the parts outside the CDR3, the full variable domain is DAGVTQSPTHLIKTRGQQVTLRCSPISGHKSVSWYQQVLGQGPQFIFQYYEKEERGRGNFPDRFSARQFPNYSSELNVNALLLGDSALYLCASSFGTEQGVFNEQFFGPGTRLTVL.

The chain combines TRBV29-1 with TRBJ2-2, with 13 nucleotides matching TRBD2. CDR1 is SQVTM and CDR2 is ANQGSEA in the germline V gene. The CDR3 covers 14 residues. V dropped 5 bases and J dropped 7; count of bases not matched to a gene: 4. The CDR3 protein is CSVRTSGSDGELFF. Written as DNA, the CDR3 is TGCAGCGTTCGGACTAGCGGGAGTGACGGGGAGCTGTTTTTT.

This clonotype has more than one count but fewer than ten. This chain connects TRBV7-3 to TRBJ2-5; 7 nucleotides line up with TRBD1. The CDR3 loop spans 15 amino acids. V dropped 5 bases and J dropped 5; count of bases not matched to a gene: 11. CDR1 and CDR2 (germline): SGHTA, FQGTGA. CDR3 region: CASSTTGANGETQYF. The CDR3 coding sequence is TGTGCCAGCAGCACAACAGGGGCTAACGGGGAGACCCAGTACTTC.

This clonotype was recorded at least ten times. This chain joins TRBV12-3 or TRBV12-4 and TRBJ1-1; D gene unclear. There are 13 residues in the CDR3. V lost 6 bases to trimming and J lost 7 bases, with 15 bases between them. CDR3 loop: CASSRKAYSEAFF. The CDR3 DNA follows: TGTGCCAGCAGCCGAAAAGCCTACAGTGAAGCTTTCTTT.

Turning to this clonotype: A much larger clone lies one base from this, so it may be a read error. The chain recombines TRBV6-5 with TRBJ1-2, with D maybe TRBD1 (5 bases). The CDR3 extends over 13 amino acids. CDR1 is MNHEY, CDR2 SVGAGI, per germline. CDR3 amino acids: CTSSYGGNYGYTF. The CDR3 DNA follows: TGTACCAGCAGTTACGGGGGGAACTATGGCTACACCTTC.

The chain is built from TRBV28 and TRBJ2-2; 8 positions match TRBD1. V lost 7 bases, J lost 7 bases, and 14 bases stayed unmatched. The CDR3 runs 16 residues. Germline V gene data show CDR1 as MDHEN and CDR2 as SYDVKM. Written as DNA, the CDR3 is TGTGCCAGCATCGACCCCAGGGGGCTTATGGGCGGGGAGCTGTTTTTT. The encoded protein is CASIDPRGLMGGELFF.

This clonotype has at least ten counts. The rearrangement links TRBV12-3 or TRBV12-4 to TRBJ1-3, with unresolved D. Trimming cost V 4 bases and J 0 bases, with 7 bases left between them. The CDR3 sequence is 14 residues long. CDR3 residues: CASSWGNSGNTIYF. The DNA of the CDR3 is TGTGCCAGCAGTTGGGGTAACTCTGGAAACACCATATATTTT.

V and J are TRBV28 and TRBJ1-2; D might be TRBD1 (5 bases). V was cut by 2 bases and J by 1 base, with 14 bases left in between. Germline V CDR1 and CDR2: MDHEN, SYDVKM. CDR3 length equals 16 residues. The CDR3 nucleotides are TGTGCCAGCAGTTTAGGGGGATCAAGGAATAACTATGGCTACACCTTC. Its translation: CASSLGGSRNNYGYTF.

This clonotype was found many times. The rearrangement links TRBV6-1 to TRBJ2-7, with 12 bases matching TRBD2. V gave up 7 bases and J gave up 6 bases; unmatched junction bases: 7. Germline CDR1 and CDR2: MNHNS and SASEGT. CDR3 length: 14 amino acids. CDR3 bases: TGTGCCAGCACCCCGACTAGCGGGAGTAGCGAGCAGTACTTC. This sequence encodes CASTPTSGSSEQYF.

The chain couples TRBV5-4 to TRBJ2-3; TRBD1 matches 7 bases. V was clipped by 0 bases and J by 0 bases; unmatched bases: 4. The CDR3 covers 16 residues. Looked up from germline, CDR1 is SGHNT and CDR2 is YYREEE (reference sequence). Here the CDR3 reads CASSLGGDRSTDTQYF. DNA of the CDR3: TGTGCCAGCAGCTTGGGTGGGGACAGAAGCACAGATACGCAGTATTTT.

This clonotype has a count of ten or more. The CDR3, as DNA: TGTGCCAGCAGCCGTACTTCTACAGGGTCGGCCTACGAGCAGTACTTC. It specifies CASSRTSTGSAYEQYF. This sequence joins TRBV7-9 and TRBJ2-7, with D possibly TRBD1 on 6 matching bases. Deletions cut 5 bases from V and 2 bases from J, with 19 bases between. Germline CDR1 reads SEHNR; CDR2 reads FQNEAQ (reference sequence). The CDR3 spans 16 residues. Complete variable domain (other parts from reference TRBV7-9 and TRBJ2-7): DTGVSQNPRHKITKRGQNVTFRCDPISEHNRLYWYRQTLGQGPEFLTYFQNEAQLEKSRLLSDRFSAERPKGSFSTLEIQRTEQGDSAMYLCASSRTSTGSAYEQYFGPGTRLTVT.

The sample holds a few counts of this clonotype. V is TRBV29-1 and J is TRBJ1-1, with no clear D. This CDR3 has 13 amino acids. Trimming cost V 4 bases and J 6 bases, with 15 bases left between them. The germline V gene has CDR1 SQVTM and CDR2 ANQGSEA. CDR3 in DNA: TGCAGCGTTGGGTCTAGGGCAGGCGCTGAAGCTTTCTTT. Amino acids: CSVGSRAGAEAFF.

Here the CDR3 DNA reads TGTGCCAGTAGTTGGGGACAGGGGGGCTCTGGGGCCAACGTCCTGACTTTC. This codes for CASSWGQGGSGANVLTF. The gene calls are TRBV19 and TRBJ2-6, with 11 bases that match TRBD1. With V trimmed by 5 bases and J by 0 bases, 3 bases remained unmatched. The V gene's germline CDR1 is LNHDA and CDR2 SQIVND (reference sequence). This CDR3 has 17 amino acids. The variable domain in full, completed from reference TRBV19 and TRBJ2-6, reads DGGITQSPKYLFRKEGQNVTLSCEQNLNHDAMYWYRQDPGQGLRLIYYSQIVNDFQKGDIAEGYSVSREKKESFPLTVTSAQKNPTAFYLCASSWGQGGSGANVLTFGAGSRLTVL.

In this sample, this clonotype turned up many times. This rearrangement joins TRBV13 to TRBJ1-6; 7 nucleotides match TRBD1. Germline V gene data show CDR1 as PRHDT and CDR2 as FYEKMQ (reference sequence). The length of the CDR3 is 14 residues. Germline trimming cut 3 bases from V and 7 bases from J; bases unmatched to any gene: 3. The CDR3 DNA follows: TGTGCCAGCAGCTTGCGACAGGGCAATTCACCCCTCCACTTT. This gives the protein CASSLRQGNSPLHF. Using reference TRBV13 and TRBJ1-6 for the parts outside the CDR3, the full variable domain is AAGVIQSPRHLIKEKRETATLKCYPIPRHDTVYWYQQGPGQDPQFLISFYEKMQSDKGSIPDRFSAQQFSDYHSELNMSSLELGDSALYFCASSLRQGNSPLHFGNGTRLTVT.

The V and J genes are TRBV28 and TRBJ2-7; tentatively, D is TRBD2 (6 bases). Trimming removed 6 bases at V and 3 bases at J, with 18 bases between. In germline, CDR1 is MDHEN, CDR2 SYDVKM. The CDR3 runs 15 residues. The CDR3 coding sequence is TGTGCCAGCAGCGACCCCGGTGGGGGGAGCTACGAGCAGTACTTC. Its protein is CASSDPGGGSYEQYF.

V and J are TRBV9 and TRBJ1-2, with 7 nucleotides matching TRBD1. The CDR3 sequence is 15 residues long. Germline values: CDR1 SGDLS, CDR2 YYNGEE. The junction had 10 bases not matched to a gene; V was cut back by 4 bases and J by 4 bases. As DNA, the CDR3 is TGTGCCAGCAGCCCTAGGGGGCAGGGAACCTATGGCTACACCTTC. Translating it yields CASSPRGQGTYGYTF.